This T cell receptor beta chain stems from a study of T cell responses to AZD1222 COVID-19 vaccine. Produced via immunoSEQ multiplex PCR; TCRdb's table is partial and in-frame only. The sample records fewer than 120,000 clones, over 85% being singletons. Germline V gene lookup returns CDR1 KGHSH and CDR2 LQKENI. The V end lost 0 bases, the J end lost 6 bases, and 12 bases lay between the germline ends. The CDR3 consists of 15 residues. The receptor's source is an adult who received the AZD1222 COVID-19 vaccine. This chain links TRBV18 with TRBJ1-5; D is possibly TRBD1 (5 bases). Sequencing was performed on peripheral blood, taken 28 days after the second AZD1222 dose. CDR3 residues: CASSPPSSQGQPQHF. CDR3 DNA: TGTGCCAGCTCACCACCGAGCAGCCAGGGTCAGCCCCAGCATTTT.